This T cell receptor (beta chain) was identified in a study of CD8+ T cells in alopecia areata. Findings and caveats of the study: Administration of tofacitinib significantly diminished scalp clonality and expanded CD8+ clones within the top 100. The study found that many expanded lesional clones persisted in scalp and blood during tofacitinib. Clonality was higher in lesional than normal scalp, especially in alopecia totalis/universalis.

RNA extraction and reverse transcription yielded cDNA as sequencing template. Repertoires were generated with immunoSEQ multiplex PCR, while TCRdb's copy carries only in-frame clones and drops some. Here the sample spans about 180,000 clones, less than 70% being singletons. Regarding this clone: Its target is unknown.

Treatment in this sample: oral pan-JAK inhibitor, 5-10 mg twice daily. This CDR3 spans 13 amino acids. V dropped 5 bases and J dropped 7; count of bases not matched to a gene: 6. The V gene's germline CDR1 is GTSNPN and CDR2 SVGIG (reference sequence). The receptor was isolated from a human donor with alopecia areata. This rearrangement joins TRBV30 to TRBJ2-1, with 9 bases aligning to TRBD1. This material consisted of CD8+ T cells sorted from blood, taken at week 24, from a patient treated with tofacitinib. CDR3: CAWEQGARNEQFF. The CDR3 DNA is TGTGCCTGGGAACAGGGGGCGAGGAATGAGCAGTTCTTC.